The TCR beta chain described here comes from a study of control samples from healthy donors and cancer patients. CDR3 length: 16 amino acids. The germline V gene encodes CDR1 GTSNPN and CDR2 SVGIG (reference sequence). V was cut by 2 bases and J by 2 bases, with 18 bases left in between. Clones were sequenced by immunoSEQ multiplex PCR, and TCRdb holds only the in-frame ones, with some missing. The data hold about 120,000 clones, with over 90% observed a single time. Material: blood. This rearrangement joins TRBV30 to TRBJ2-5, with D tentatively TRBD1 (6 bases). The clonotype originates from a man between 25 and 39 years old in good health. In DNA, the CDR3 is TGTGCCTGGAGTCCCCCAGGGGTAGTAAGGCAAGAGACCCAGTACTTC. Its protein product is CAWSPPGVVRQETQYF.